The next 8 T cell receptor beta chains were all read from a single sample in a study of Graves' ophthalmopathy and Graves' hyperthyroidism. The authors amplified TCR beta CDR3 regions from RNA transcripts. First-round RT-PCR used HTBI primers; second-round multiplex PCR followed. TCRdb reanalysed the multiplex PCR reads using MiXCR and keeps one entry per CDR3 protein. This table holds almost 750,000 distinct CDR3 sequences, roughly two fifths found once. The sample consisted of peripheral blood. The receptors come from an adult man with Graves' ophthalmopathy.

This clonotype was detected many times. The chain recombines TRBV6-6 with TRBJ2-5, with a possible D match to TRBD2 (7 bases). Between the trimmed V and J ends, which lost 2 bases and 5 bases, there was a span of 12 bases. Germline V gives CDR1 MNHNY, CDR2 SVGAGI (reference sequence). The CDR3 extends over 14 amino acids. The CDR3 here is CASSYSGTYETQYF. The CDR3 DNA is TGTGCCAGCAGTTACAGCGGGACATACGAGACCCAGTACTTC.

This clonotype was found many times. This chain connects TRBV20-1 to TRBJ2-2, with TRBD1 matching 7 bases. From germline, CDR1 is DFQATT and CDR2 SNEGSKA (reference sequence). The CDR3 loop spans 14 amino acids. The V gene end was trimmed by 3 bases and the J gene end by 4 bases; junction bases not matched to a gene: 5. In DNA, the CDR3 is TGCAGTGCTAGCGTCAGGGGGATCACCGGGGAGCTGTTTTTT. Protein sequence: CSASVRGITGELFF.

The chain couples TRBV6-5 to TRBJ1-1; D possibly corresponds to TRBD1 (6 bases). Germline assignment: CDR1 MNHEY and CDR2 SVGAGI. CDR3 length equals 14 residues. The V end lost 2 bases, the J end lost 3 bases, and 10 bases lay between the germline ends. DNA of the CDR3: TGTGCCAGCAGTTACAACAGGGAGGACACTGAAGCTTTCTTT. As protein: CASSYNREDTEAFF.

This chain connects TRBV24-1 to TRBJ1-5; tentatively, D is TRBD1 (5 bases). The germline gives CDR1 KGHDR, CDR2 SFDVKD. The CDR3 is 15 residues long. V lost 4 bases, J lost 5 bases, and 14 bases lay in between. CDR3 sequence (DNA): TGTGCCACCAGTGACCCAGGGAACGCGGATCAGCCCCAGCATTTT. Encoded protein: CATSDPGNADQPQHF.

This clonotype was seen at least ten times. The V gene is TRBV2, the J gene TRBJ1-6; possibly TRBD1 for D (5 bases). Germline V CDR1 and CDR2: SNHLY, FYNNEI. The CDR3 consists of 12 residues. Between the trimmed V and J ends, which lost 9 bases and 6 bases, there was a span of 9 bases. The CDR3 coding sequence is TGTGCCAGAGGTGGGGGTAATTCACCCCTCCACTTT. It is translated as CARGGGNSPLHF.

This clonotype was seen once. With a much larger clone just one base away, this may be a read error. The chain couples TRBV2 to TRBJ2-5; tentatively, D is TRBD2 (6 bases). In germline, CDR1 is SNHLY, CDR2 FYNNEI. V lost 10 bases and J lost 4, with 16 bases in between. The CDR3 sequence is 13 residues long. CDR3 DNA sequence: TGTGCCAACGGGACCACCGGGAGAGAGACCCAGTACTTC. It is translated as CANGTTGRETQYF.

The V gene is TRBV2, the J gene TRBJ1-1, with unresolved D. The CDR3 is made up of 12 amino acids. The V and J ends lost 8 bases and 6 bases respectively, with 13 bases between them. Per germline, CDR1 SNHLY and CDR2 FYNNEI. CDR3 in DNA: TGTGCCAGCCGAAACCTCGCTGCTGAAGCTTTCTTT. The encoded protein is CASRNLAAEAFF. Drawing the rest from reference TRBV2 and TRBJ1-1, the complete variable domain is EPEVTQTPSHQVTQMGQEVILRCVPISNHLYFYWYRQILGQKVEFLVSFYNNEISEKSEIFDDQFSVERPDGSNFTLKIRSTKLEDSAMYFCASRNLAAEAFFGQGTRLTVV.

This clonotype occurred a few times. As DNA, the CDR3 is TGTGCCAGCAGCCTGACCCTGCCGGGACTAGCGGGGAACACCGGGGAGCTGTTTTTT. Translating it yields CASSLTLPGLAGNTGELFF. The chain recombines TRBV7-9 with TRBJ2-2; 12 bases are shared with TRBD2. With 5 bases clipped from V and 1 base from J, the junction kept 11 bases outside the gene matches. The CDR3 is 19 amino acids. CDR1 is SEHNR and CDR2 is FQNEAQ in the germline V gene (reference sequence).